This T cell receptor (beta chain) was sequenced in a study of T cells after posttransplantation cyclophosphamide. Findings and limits, study-wide: Later post-transplant blood repertoires were often dominated by donor CD8+ memory clones.

About this clone itself: Its specificity is unknown.

Only in-frame clones appear in the TCRdb table, and some are missing; sequencing was by immunoSEQ multiplex PCR. The sample contains about 9,100 clones, around nine tenths of which appear only once. Germline V CDR1 and CDR2: MNHNY, SVGAGI (reference sequence). The CDR3 loop spans 16 amino acids. Trimming cost V 3 bases and J 5 bases, with 19 bases left between them. Methotrexate plus calcineurin inhibitor accompanied controls' myeloablative marrow transplants; sampling was 1 year later. The receptor was derived from a young adult male patient who received an allogeneic stem cell transplant from an unrelated donor, was CMV-positive, and had no GVHD. Some T cells may be provided by the graft donor. Sequencing was performed on PBMCs, taken after an allogeneic stem cell transplant with a calcineurin inhibitor and methotrexate. V gene TRBV6-6 combines with J gene TRBJ1-1; tentative D call: TRBD1 (5 bases). Here the CDR3 DNA reads TGTGCCAGCAGTTATCCGGCGGGGGGGGTGAGAACTGAAGCTTTCTTT. Translation: CASSYPAGGVRTEAFF.